This T cell receptor beta chain was retrieved from a study of cytomegalovirus exposure and HLA in healthy donors (dated 2017 in TCRdb). About the study as a whole: An earlier analysis of under 600 of the donors reported approximately 290 Gb of sequence data and some 120 million unique TCR beta sequences from roughly 180 million T cells. An early release that covered 640 HLA-typed donors contained about 300 gigabases of sequencing data and 80 million or so unique TCR sequences. Of the 300 to 400 genotyped donors, 65% to 90% fell in the genetic ancestry cluster associated with self-reported Caucasian donors. The aim of the study was to test whether cataloging public T cell receptors could identify signatures of past pathogen exposure. The T cell repertoires of several hundred subjects were profiled by immunosequencing and related to cytomegalovirus serostatus. A separate validation cohort of roughly 120 different subjects was used in addition to the 666-subject first cohort. To predict cytomegalovirus infection status, the study combined high-throughput TCR immunosequencing, statistical association of individual TCRs with disease status, and machine learning. To study patterns of TCR occurrence, a later analysis re-analyzed previously published TCR beta repertoires from 700 or so donors and added high-resolution HLA genotyping. Rather than using new phenotypic data, the later analysis identified candidate immune exposures from TCR beta sequences and from how often those sequences occurred across donors. An earlier analysis of several hundred of the donors used high-throughput TCR beta sequencing to judge whether each TCR beta V gene segment behaved as functional or pseudogenic. Alongside the repertoire data, information on donor age, sex, ethnicity and CMV serostatus was compiled. In a later genetic analysis, genome-wide SNP genotypes for about three fifths of the 666 donors were used, and that subset was treated as a discovery cohort. All discovery cohort repertoires had been generated on a single sequencing platform. Both class I and class II loci were covered by HLA typing, at four-digit resolution. Typing coverage varied by locus: roughly 620-630 donors for A, B, C, DRB1 and DQB1; approximately 520 for DQA1; 600 to 610 for DPA1; roughly 470 for DPB1. A handful of DR-DQ haplotypes were treated as single units for association and clustering because of strong linkage in the cohort. Across under 500 genotyped donors of the cohort, an average of roughly 250,000 unique TCR beta nucleotide sequences per donor were sequenced, and 15% to 20% of those sequences were non-productive. What the work shows at the level of the full study, not this receptor alone: Correlated functional status among segregating V segments might reflect linkage disequilibrium, but an unknown experimental factor could not be ruled out. In a later analysis, the rate of TCR association differed among HLA loci, with DRB1 alleles having the most associated TCRs and HLA-C alleles having the fewest. A later analysis found that most CMV-associated TCR beta chains appeared HLA-restricted, with HLA associations seemingly driven largely by CMV exposure. The presence/absence analyses assumed that sequencing depth was roughly uniform across donors, and that assumption may not be true. Specific HLA alleles were associated with more than 15,000 TCR beta sequences at a false discovery rate of 0.05 in a later analysis. V-gene and J-gene trimming of TCR beta chains was associated with a missense DCLRE1C variant in a later genetic analysis, and the association was replicated in an independent cohort. When HLA alleles, especially DR and DQ, strongly co-occurred, TCR associations were difficult to assign to individual alleles. In a later analysis, several top co-occurrence clusters were reported to appear linked to parvovirus B19, influenza, CMV and Epstein-Barr virus. Roughly 17 rarely observed V segments, including chromosome 9 orphons, were excluded from the earlier analysis of almost 600 of the donors because counts were too low. A total of 164 TCR beta chains were listed by the study as associated with cytomegalovirus. The only immune exposure information available for the cohort was CMV serostatus. In vitro tests confirmed that a few of the cytomegalovirus-associated TCR beta chains recognize cytomegalovirus antigens. A further reported finding was that TCR beta sequences accurately predicted the HLA-A and HLA-B alleles for most subjects in the first cohort. The classifier was reported to diagnose cytomegalovirus status with high specificity and sensitivity in both the original and validation cohorts. According to a later genetic analysis, donors in an Asian-associated ancestry cluster had fewer N-insertions in productive TCRs than the approximately 710-donor mean. In an earlier analysis of around 500 of the donors, most TCR beta V segments appeared in productive rearrangements about 87% or about 30% of the time, broadly matching IMGT annotations. The authors suggested that the approach could potentially be generalized to other disease states and immunological phenotypes. Some IMGT-functional V segments, including TRBV6-2 and TRBV6-3, could not be told apart with the 87-base-pair reads, so those segments were excluded. While some public TCRs were present in many individuals, most TCR sequences turned up only very rarely across donors. A group of highly shared sequence variants was considered likely to be a technical artifact of the sequencing pipeline. In this cohort, only TCR beta chains were sequenced, and detectable features were limited by the absence of alpha or paired-chain data. HLA typing was unavailable for some donors at each locus, so association tests used only the typed subset. Compared with equally common non-associated chains, HLA-associated TCR beta chains in a later analysis were more clonally expanded and had lower generation probabilities.

The CDR1 and CDR2 encoded by the germline V gene are LGHNA and YNFKEQ. Including cysteine and phenylalanine, the CDR3 has 15 amino acids. The only DNA kept is the CDR3, 45 bases in frame from the first base. V and J are trimmed by 3 bases and 5 bases, and the gene matches miss 2 bases of the junction. In total, over 600 healthy bone marrow donors made up the cohort. At the time of sampling, all cohort members were nominally healthy, though unrecorded immune exposures were likely present. The donor was CMV seronegative and belonged to the group of 350 to 400 seronegative cohort members. Every donor gave a peripheral blood sample, and the peripheral blood mononuclear cells from that sample were used for TCR beta sequencing. Genomic DNA extraction from the blood cell samples was performed with the Qiagen DNeasy Blood Extraction Kit. Concerning this clone: Its antigen has not been determined. Nothing much larger sits one base from this clone, and base qualities are not available.

The receptor library was made with the immunoSEQ multiplex PCR assay. The multiplex PCR relied on a mix of 60 forward primers for TCR Vbeta segments and 13 reverse primers for TCR Jbeta segments. Amplification of the CDR3 region of rearranged TCR beta genes was performed with a multiplex PCR assay on genomic DNA. Amplified TCR beta libraries were sequenced as 87-base-pair reads on the Illumina HiSeq System. The original methods were these. A later analysis tallied 80 million to 95 million unique TCR beta chains across the 550 to 850 repertoires, and some 10 million of those chains were shared by two or more donors. To remove PCR and sequencing errors, raw reads were error-corrected and collapsed into unique sequences using a nearest-neighbor algorithm that merged closely related sequences. Alignment of CDR3 sequences to IMGT reference sequences was used to assign V, D and J gene segments. Each retained sequence needed at least a six-nucleotide match to both a V gene segment and a J gene segment. A rearrangement counted as productive if the CDR3 had no stop codons and remained in frame with V and J, and every other rearrangement counted as non-productive. CDR3 was defined by IMGT convention, running from the second conserved V-encoded cysteine to the conserved J-encoded phenylalanine. Sequences without an unambiguous match to a single V gene segment were excluded from the earlier analysis of over 500 of the donors. In an earlier analysis of 450 to 700 of the donors, V segments were called functional above 56.7% productive rearrangements and were called segregating when the between-donor standard deviation exceeded 5%. A statistical classification framework was developed to diagnose cytomegalovirus status using the catalog of TCR beta chain sequences. V and J gene assignment, in a later analysis, came from comparing TCR nucleotide sequences with IMGT/GENE-DB human TR gene sequences. A later analysis assigned CDR3 sequences and most-parsimonious VDJ recombination scenarios with the TCRdist pipeline. In a later analysis, each TCR beta chain was defined by its CDR3 amino acid sequence together with its V-gene family, and reads without a unique V-gene family were excluded. As a way to deal with suspected cross-contamination and a sequencing artifact, a later analysis dropped more than 500 nucleotide sequences that were highly shared and had low generation probability. In a later analysis, a clonal expansion index for each public chain was calculated from normalized within-repertoire ranks of inferred template counts. In a later analysis, generation probabilities were computed with a VDJ recombination model fitted to out-of-frame rearrangements, and the resulting probabilities were checked against IGoR. Hypergeometric tests were used in a later analysis to score TCR-TCR, TCR-HLA and TCR-CMV co-occurrence, with a repertoire-size bias correction applied to the TCR pairs. False discovery rates were estimated in a later analysis by permuting HLA or CMV assignments 20 times. In a later analysis, co-occurring TCRs were grouped with DBSCAN, and TCRdist sequence similarity was added when clustering was performed within HLA-allele-positive subsets. Repertoires with fewer than 30,000 or more than 120,000 public chains, plus five repertoires with anomalous nucleotide sharing, were excluded from co-occurrence clustering. What TCRdb holds here is the immuneACCESS table cut down to in-frame rearrangements. Part of the clones is not present; checked against another copy, under half of the missing clones reflect an unresolved V gene, and the others are unexplained. D and trimming were read from the DNA, whereas the V and J calls and clone size are those reported in that table. This sample is represented by about 150,000 clones; approximately 80% of them were singletons. The ten largest account for roughly 1.6% of the sample.

The sequenced sample was PBMCs. The origin of this receptor is a woman aged 40 to 50 in good health and CMV-seronegative. The sequence joins TRBV4-2 to TRBJ1-4, with 11 middle bases fitting TRBD1. The nucleotides read TGTGCCAGCAGCCACCGGGACAGGGGGAATGAAAAACTGTTTTTT. This translates into CASSHRDRGNEKLFF.